The sequence of this T cell receptor beta chain was determined in a study of blood T cell repertoires in acute mononucleosis. The overall study: Memory-response samples came 5 to 8 months after the acute visit.

The CDR3 has 13 residues. Looked up from germline, CDR1 is SQVTM and CDR2 is ANQGSEA. Time point here: convalescence about 6 months (5-8 months) after acute presentation (visit 7). During primary infection, CD8 responses to EBV BRLF1 109 and BMLF1 280 were followed. Live CD3+ CD8+ tetramer+ cells were sorted to over 85% purity. PCR with V and J primers amplified CDR3 and attached unique molecular identifiers. Assay used: immunoSEQ multiplex PCR; TCRdb lists only in-frame clones, some missing. The sample yields 1,500 to 2,000 clones, 20% to 25% seen once. Study results and limitations: GLC-BM selection appeared to involve both TCR alpha and beta chains.

The source material was EBV GLC epitope tetramer+ CD8+ T cells sorted from PBMCs, sampled during convalescence from infectious mononucleosis. Noted subset: CD8 T cells binding tetramer with EBV BMLF1 280-288 peptide (GLC-BM). The source of this sequence is a woman in her late teens or twenties with infectious mononucleosis caused by EBV. This chain connects TRBV29-1 to TRBJ2-1; tentative D call: TRBD2 (6 bases). CDR3 DNA sequence: TGCGTAGATGGAATTTCTGGGGGGAATGAGCAGTTCTTC. Protein sequence: CVDGISGGNEQFF.